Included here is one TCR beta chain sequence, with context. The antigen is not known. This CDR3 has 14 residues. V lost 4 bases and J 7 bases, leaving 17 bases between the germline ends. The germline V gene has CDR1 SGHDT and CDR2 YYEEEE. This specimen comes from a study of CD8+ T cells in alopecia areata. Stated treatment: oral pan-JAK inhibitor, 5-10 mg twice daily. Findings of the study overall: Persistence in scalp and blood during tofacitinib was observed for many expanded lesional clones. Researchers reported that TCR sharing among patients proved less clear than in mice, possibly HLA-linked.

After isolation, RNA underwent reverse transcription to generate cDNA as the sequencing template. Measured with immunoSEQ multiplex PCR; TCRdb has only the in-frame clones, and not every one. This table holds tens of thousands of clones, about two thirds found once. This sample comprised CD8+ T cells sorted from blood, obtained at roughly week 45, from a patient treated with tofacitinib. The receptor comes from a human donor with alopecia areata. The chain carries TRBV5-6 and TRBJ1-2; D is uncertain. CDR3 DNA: TGTGCCAGCAGCCTGGGTGCCCGTGATGGTGGCTACACCTTC. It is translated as CASSLGARDGGYTF.